The present entry profiles one T cell receptor (beta chain) with its context. Its antigen is not yet known. At one of its ends the junction is not consistent with the germline gene, which may arise from a read error. The library was made by the immunoSEQ multiplex PCR assay. For the multiplex PCR, a mixture combining 60 forward primers for TCR Vbeta segments and 13 reverse primers for TCR Jbeta segments was used. The CDR3 region of rearranged TCR beta genes was amplified from genomic DNA with a multiplex PCR assay. The amplified TCR beta libraries were sequenced on the Illumina HiSeq System as 87-base-pair reads. In the original analysis: A later analysis tallied around 82 million unique TCR beta chains across the approximately 670 repertoires, and around 10 million of those chains were shared by two or more donors. A nearest-neighbor algorithm error-corrected the raw reads and collapsed the reads into unique sequences, merging closely related sequences to remove PCR and sequencing errors. CDR3 sequences were aligned to IMGT reference sequences to assign V, D and J gene segments. Each retained sequence needed at least a six-nucleotide match to both a V gene segment and a J gene segment. Rearrangements were classified as productive when the CDR3 lacked stop codons and remained in frame with V and J, and all other rearrangements were classified as non-productive. Following IMGT convention, CDR3 was defined as the stretch from the second conserved V-encoded cysteine up to the conserved J-encoded phenylalanine. In an earlier analysis of some 550 of the donors, sequences lacking an unambiguous match to a single V gene segment were excluded. In an earlier analysis of several hundred of the donors, V segments were called functional above 56.7% productive rearrangements and were called segregating when the between-donor standard deviation exceeded 5%. A statistical classification framework was built for diagnosing cytomegalovirus status from the catalog of TCR beta chain sequences. V and J gene assignment, in a later analysis, came from comparing TCR nucleotide sequences with IMGT/GENE-DB human TR gene sequences. Using the TCRdist pipeline, a later analysis assigned CDR3 sequences along with most-parsimonious VDJ recombination scenarios. A later analysis defined each TCR beta chain by its CDR3 amino acid sequence plus V-gene family, and excluded reads lacking a unique V-gene family. A later analysis removed several hundred highly shared, low-generation-probability nucleotide sequences to deal with suspected cross-contamination and a sequencing artifact. In a later analysis, a clonal expansion index was calculated for each public chain from normalized within-repertoire ranks of inferred template counts. In a later analysis, generation probabilities were computed using a VDJ recombination model fitted to out-of-frame rearrangements, and the results were checked against IGoR. In a later analysis, TCR-TCR, TCR-HLA and TCR-CMV co-occurrence was scored with hypergeometric tests, and a repertoire-size bias correction was applied to TCR pairs. False discovery rates were estimated in a later analysis by permuting HLA or CMV assignments 20 times. In a later analysis, co-occurring TCRs were grouped using DBSCAN, and TCRdist sequence similarity was added for clustering within HLA-allele-positive subsets. For co-occurrence clustering, repertoires with fewer than 30,000 or more than 120,000 public chains were excluded, along with roughly 5 repertoires with anomalous nucleotide sharing. TCRdb carries this immuneACCESS record with in-frame sequences only. Its versions omit some clonotypes, under half of them owing to an unresolved V gene in the studies checked, with the rest unexplained. The V and J calls and clone size come from that table; D and trimming were worked out from the DNA. The sample includes some 60,000 clones, with approximately 83% observed a single time. The ten largest make up 1.5% to 2% of the sample.

The data derive from a study of cytomegalovirus exposure and HLA in healthy donors (dated 2017 in TCRdb). Background on the whole study: An earlier analysis of approximately 640 of the donors reported approximately 290 Gb of sequence data and some 120 million unique TCR beta sequences from roughly 200 million T cells. Class I and class II HLA loci were covered by the typing at four-digit resolution. A later analysis re-examined previously published TCR beta repertoires from several hundred donors and added high-resolution HLA genotyping to investigate patterns of TCR occurrence. The study used immunosequencing to profile the T cell repertoires of 600 to 850 subjects and linked those repertoires to cytomegalovirus serostatus. Among approximately 370 genotyped donors of the cohort, an average of approximately 220,000 unique TCR beta nucleotide sequences was sequenced per donor, of which 15% to 20% were non-productive. The study combined high-throughput TCR immunosequencing, statistical association of individual TCRs with disease status, and machine learning to predict cytomegalovirus infection status. The genetic ancestry cluster associated with self-reported Caucasian donors included about 84% of the roughly 380 genotyped donors. Every repertoire in the discovery cohort had been generated on one and the same sequencing platform. Donor age, sex, ethnicity and CMV serostatus were collected together with the repertoire data. An early release that covered some 630 HLA-typed donors contained approximately 320 gigabases of sequencing data and about 93 million unique TCR sequences. Several DR-DQ haplotypes were handled as single units for association and clustering because linkage in the cohort was strong. The number of donors typed differed by locus, with roughly 629-640 for A, B, C, DRB1 and DQB1, 522 for DQA1, 600 to 610 for DPA1, and some 440 for DPB1. The later analysis used no new phenotypic data to find candidate immune exposures, relying instead on TCR beta sequences and their occurrence across donors. Along with the roughly 670-subject first cohort, a separate validation cohort of over a hundred different subjects was used. A later genetic analysis used genome-wide SNP genotypes for about three fifths of the roughly 700 donors, treating that subset as a discovery cohort. The study was designed to test whether signatures of past pathogen exposure could be identified by cataloging public T cell receptors. To decide whether each TCR beta V gene segment behaved as functional or pseudogenic, an earlier analysis of fewer than 750 of the donors relied on high-throughput TCR beta sequencing.

In the germline V gene, CDR1 corresponds to SGHDT and CDR2 to YYEEEE. There are 13 amino acids in the CDR3, from cysteine to phenylalanine inclusive. Kept here is only the CDR3 DNA, which spans 39 bases and is read in frame from base 1. The cohort was made up of around 720 healthy bone marrow donors. All cohort members were sampled while nominally healthy, although unrecorded immune exposures were likely present. Of the approximately 670 cohort members, 250 to 300 had positive CMV serostatus and about 330 had negative CMV serostatus, and CMV serostatus was not recorded for the donor. Every donor gave a peripheral blood sample, and the peripheral blood mononuclear cells from that sample were used for TCR beta sequencing. Genomic DNA was extracted from the blood cell samples with the Qiagen DNeasy Blood Extraction Kit. The paper as a whole reports these results and caveats: Because some donors lacked HLA typing at each locus, the association tests relied only on the typed subset. In a later analysis, several top co-occurrence clusters were reported to appear linked to parvovirus B19, influenza, CMV and Epstein-Barr virus. The sequencing pipeline was judged likely to have produced a cluster of highly shared sequence variants as a technical artifact. The authors suggested that the approach could potentially be generalized to other disease states and immunological phenotypes. An association between a missense DCLRE1C variant and V-gene and J-gene trimming of TCR beta chains was found in a later genetic analysis and replicated in an independent cohort. The classifier was reported to diagnose cytomegalovirus status with high specificity and sensitivity in both the original cohort and the validation cohort. The cohort was sequenced for TCR beta chains only, and without alpha or paired-chain data the features that could be detected were limited. Across donors, most TCR sequences were observed very rarely, whereas some public TCRs were present in many individuals. Specific HLA alleles were associated with over 15,000 TCR beta sequences at a false discovery rate of 0.05 in a later analysis. In a later analysis, the rate of TCR association differed among HLA loci, with DRB1 alleles having the most associated TCRs and HLA-C alleles having the fewest. According to a later genetic analysis, donors in an Asian-associated ancestry cluster had fewer N-insertions in productive TCRs than the approximately 650-donor mean. Because counts were too low, about 15 rarely observed V segments, including chromosome 9 orphons, were left out of the earlier analysis of about 620 of the donors. A few of the identified cytomegalovirus-associated TCR beta chains were confirmed in vitro to be specific for cytomegalovirus antigens. Some IMGT-functional V segments, including TRBV6-2 and TRBV6-3, could not be distinguished by the 87-base-pair reads and were therefore excluded. Broadly in line with IMGT annotations, most TCR beta V segments showed up in productive rearrangements about 87% or about 30% of the time in an earlier analysis of some 590 of the donors. In the study, about 150 TCR beta chains were listed as associated with cytomegalovirus. Compared with equally common non-associated chains, HLA-associated TCR beta chains in a later analysis were more clonally expanded and had lower generation probabilities. A further reported finding was that TCR beta sequences accurately predicted the HLA-A and HLA-B alleles for most subjects in the first cohort. The only immune exposure information available for the cohort was CMV serostatus. Most CMV-associated TCR beta chains appeared to be HLA-restricted in a later analysis, and the HLA associations seemed to be driven largely by CMV exposure. Linkage disequilibrium might explain the correlated functional status among segregating V segments, but an unknown experimental factor could not be ruled out. Presence/absence analyses assumed roughly uniform sequencing depth across donors, an assumption that may not hold. When HLA alleles, especially DR and DQ, strongly co-occurred, attributing TCR associations to individual alleles was difficult.

The TCR originated in a human donor in good health. The specimen was PBMCs. The V and J genes are TRBV5-6 and TRBJ2-7; TRBD2 lines up with 9 middle nucleotides. DNA sequence: TGTGCCAGCAGCTTGGGACTAGCGGCAGGAGGGCACTTC. Translation gives CASSLGLAAGGHF.